These T cell receptor beta chains were read from a single sample in a study of patients and donors after allogeneic stem cell transplantation. TCRdb fed the RT-PCR reads into MiXCR, producing one record per CDR3 protein. The data show tens of thousands of distinct CDR3 sequences, roughly 48% seen once. Sequencing was performed on blood, either unsorted or a sorted T cell fraction (not recorded which). Receptor source: a human donor who was either an allogeneic HSCT recipient or a stem cell or donor lymphocyte infusion donor (not recorded which). It is not recorded whose cells these are; they may come from a transplant donor. Both conserved end residues are part of each CDR3.

j_gene	v_gene	CDR3aa
TRBJ2-2	TRBV5-1	CASSLAYNREPGELFF
TRBJ1-2	TRBV28	CASRIGPYNYGYTF
TRBJ1-5	TRBV12-3/TRBV12-4	CASSLDRSRSNQPQHF
TRBJ1-3	TRBV6-6	CASSKTWESGNTIYF
TRBJ1-5	TRBV7-8	CASSLGYNSNQPQHF
TRBJ1-2	TRBV27	CATRGTDFYGYTF
TRBJ2-3	TRBV12-3/TRBV12-4	CASRRIADTQYF
TRBJ1-5	TRBV19	CASKRGEQPQHF
TRBJ1-1	TRBV6-6	CASTPTRGSNTEAFF
TRBJ1-2	TRBV6-6	CASSYSIYEGYGYTF
TRBJ1-2	TRBV28	CASSLWGVGYTF
TRBJ1-6	TRBV30	CAWSGERGSSPLHF
TRBJ2-5	TRBV11-2	CASSLGGRQGQETQYF
TRBJ1-2	TRBV7-2	CASSYTGIQGGYTF
TRBJ1-5	TRBV3-1	CASSHQGGNQPQHF
TRBJ2-3	TRBV5-6	CASSLVGRADTQYF
TRBJ1-5	TRBV20-1	CSANKLGANQPQHF
TRBJ1-6	TRBV28	CATRQGTYNSPLHF
TRBJ1-2	TRBV25-1	CASSESGANYGYTF
TRBJ2-4	TRBV14	CASSRGTKNIQYF
TRBJ1-1	TRBV20-1	CSGSPRGTEAFF
TRBJ1-2	TRBV4-1	CASSQDGVYGYTF
TRBJ2-7	TRBV29-1	CSVGTSLREQYF
TRBJ2-3	TRBV24-1	CATSEADTQYF
TRBJ2-1	TRBV12-3/TRBV12-4	CASSYPVIQREGSEQFF
TRBJ1-2	TRBV20-1	CSEDPYGYTF
TRBJ2-7	TRBV6-5	CASSNSAGGGYEQYF
TRBJ2-1	TRBV3-1	CASSPRAYGEQFF
TRBJ1-5	TRBV6-1	CASTETGMGNQPQHF
TRBJ2-7	TRBV6-6	CASSYNWDSSYEQYF
TRBJ2-6	TRBV6-5	CASLADSGANVLTF
TRBJ1-1	TRBV6-5	CASSYGSMNTEAFF
TRBJ1-4	TRBV29-1	CSVGDLPKLFF
TRBJ1-2	TRBV4-2	CASSQRPSGGYTF
TRBJ1-5	TRBV7-2	CASSLKWHQPQHF
TRBJ2-6	TRBV6-5	CASNQGYYSGANVLTF
TRBJ1-2	TRBV29-1	CSVGQGPANYGYTF
TRBJ1-6	TRBV12-3/TRBV12-4	CASNWDRSSYNSPLHF
TRBJ1-1	TRBV29-1	CSVVKTLGTEAFF
TRBJ1-2	TRBV5-1	CASSFEGYGYTF
TRBJ1-3	TRBV12-3/TRBV12-4	CASRGGQGRNTIYF
TRBJ1-4	TRBV4-1	CASSQVATNEKLFF
TRBJ1-1	TRBV28	CASSLPTGHGLNTEAFF
TRBJ1-1	TRBV7-6	CASSLGPGLDTEAFF
TRBJ2-5	TRBV27	CASSLWPAGDQETQYF
TRBJ1-2	TRBV6-2/TRBV6-3	CASSSFRPRSLPNGYTF
TRBJ1-1	TRBV20-1	CSATRVGKAFF
TRBJ1-6	TRBV2	CATQESSYNSPLHF
TRBJ1-2	TRBV7-2	CALAQNRAYGYTF
TRBJ1-4	TRBV6-5	CASSWGLNEKLFF
TRBJ1-5	TRBV6-2/TRBV6-3	CASTRGPRVDNQPQHF
TRBJ1-5	TRBV6-5	CASSWRIAQPQHF